Sequencing of this TCR beta chain was carried out in a study of OX40 agonist ivuxolimab in advanced cancers. The CDR3 sequence is 15 residues long. The V and J ends lost 0 bases and 0 bases respectively, with 8 bases between them. Germline CDR1 and CDR2: WNHNN and SYGVQD (reference sequence). TCRdb keeps only in-frame clones here, not all; method: immunoSEQ multiplex PCR. The sample yields roughly 13,000 clones, about three quarters seen once. The sequence was obtained from an adult with an advanced solid tumor such as melanoma, head and neck, liver or kidney cancer. The gene calls are TRBV10-1 and TRBJ1-1; D is unclear. The source material was CD4+ or CD8+ T cells sorted from blood, sampled in a trial of the OX40 agonist ivuxolimab. The CDR3: CASSESRQVNTEAFF. The DNA for the CDR3 is TGCGCCAGCAGTGAGTCCAGGCAGGTGAACACTGAAGCTTTCTTT.